What follows are 8 T cell receptor beta chains derived from one specimen sequenced in a study of regulatory T cells in long-lasting Graves disease. Time point defined: newly diagnosed GD, antithyroid drugs for less than 3 months. There was RNA extracted from PBMCs, and the TCR library was made from it. CDR3-region Arm-PCR and iRepertoire HTBI primers produced the TCR beta libraries. TCRdb re-called the multiplex PCR reads through MiXCR, storing one row per CDR3 protein. In the table there are approximately 440,000 distinct CDR3 sequences, 15% to 20% of which are singletons. These sequences were also reported in another study, on T cells in Graves' hyperthyroidism and ophthalmopathy.

The starting material was peripheral blood mononuclear cells (PBMCs), obtained at new diagnosis, from a patient treated with antithyroid drugs. The origin of the receptors is a man aged 35-49 years with Graves disease.

This clonotype came up many times. V gene TRBV2 combines with J gene TRBJ2-3; tentatively, D is TRBD1 or TRBD2 (5 bases each). Germline loops: CDR1 SNHLY, CDR2 FYNNEI. This CDR3 contains 15 residues. V shed 5 bases and J shed 0 bases, with 12 bases lying between them. The chain's CDR3 is CASSPGTGSTDTQYF. CDR3 DNA: TGTGCCAGCAGTCCCGGGACGGGGAGCACAGATACGCAGTATTTT. Looking up the rest from reference TRBV2 and TRBJ2-3 gives the full variable domain: EPEVTQTPSHQVTQMGQEVILRCVPISNHLYFYWYRQILGQKVEFLVSFYNNEISEKSEIFDDQFSVERPDGSNFTLKIRSTKLEDSAMYFCASSPGTGSTDTQYFGPGTRLTVL.

The table lists this clonotype with many counts. J is TRBJ2-6 and V is TRBV29-1; TRBD2 aligns across 7 bases. This CDR3 has 15 residues. The V segment lost 1 base and the J segment 2 bases; nucleotides outside the gene matches: 2. Germline loops: CDR1 SQVTM, CDR2 ANQGSEA. The CDR3 here is CSVEGGGTGANVLTF. The CDR3, as DNA: TGCAGCGTTGAAGGGGGGGGGACTGGGGCCAACGTCCTGACTTTC.

The gene calls are TRBV7-2 and TRBJ1-2; D is ambiguous. CDR1 is SGHTA, CDR2 FQGNSA, per germline. CDR3 length equals 13 residues. The V end was cut by 9 bases, the J end by 7 bases, with 18 bases between. DNA of the CDR3: TGTGCCAGGGTGGTTTTGGAGGCCGGTGGCTACACCTTC. It translates to CARVVLEAGGYTF.

Points on this clonotype: A single base separates this from a much larger clone, so it may be a read error. J is TRBJ2-7 and V is TRBV10-3, with TRBD1 identical over 9 bases. The germline CDR1 and CDR2 sequences are ENHRY and SYGVKD. The CDR3 has 13 residues. V dropped 5 bases and J dropped 6; count of bases not matched to a gene: 5. The chain's CDR3 is CAISLGQGSEQYF. CDR3 DNA sequence: TGTGCCATCAGTTTGGGACAGGGAAGCGAGCAGTACTTC.

This clonotype was recorded many times. The chain is built from TRBV28 and TRBJ2-7; D is unresolved. CDR1 is MDHEN, CDR2 SYDVKM, per germline. Trimming removed 4 bases from V and 7 bases from J, with 14 bases in between. There are 13 residues in the CDR3. The CDR3 sequence is CASSSTNPSEQYF. CDR3 sequence (DNA): TGTGCCAGCAGTTCCACAAATCCTTCGGAGCAGTACTTC.

This clonotype was found many times. This sequence joins TRBV5-1 and TRBJ2-1; the match to TRBD2 covers 9 bases. Germline CDR1 SGHRS, CDR2 YFSETQ. The CDR3 covers 15 residues. The V and J ends lost 3 bases and 6 bases, in that order; junction bases with no gene match: 7. CDR3 nucleotide sequence: TGCGCCAGCAGCTCCGGGACTAGCCAGTCCAATGAGCAGTTCTTC. As protein: CASSSGTSQSNEQFF.

This clonotype has ten or more counts. The gene calls are TRBV29-1 and TRBJ2-7; TRBD2 matches 7 bases. Germline V CDR1 and CDR2: SQVTM, ANQGSEA. This CDR3 is built from 12 residues. V lost 7 bases to trimming and J lost 2 bases; unmatched junction nucleotides: 5. CDR3 region: CSGGGTTYEQYF. The CDR3 DNA sequence: TGCAGCGGAGGCGGGACTACCTACGAGCAGTACTTC.

This clonotype was recorded many times. The gene calls are TRBV29-1 and TRBJ2-3, with 8 nucleotides matching TRBD2. The germline gives CDR1 SQVTM, CDR2 ANQGSEA. The CDR3 spans 15 residues. V gave up 3 bases and J gave up 4 bases; unmatched junction bases: 9. The CDR3 sequence: CSVDGGASAPDTQYF. The CDR3 DNA is TGCAGCGTTGACGGGGGGGCCAGTGCCCCAGATACGCAGTATTTT.